These T cell receptor beta chains were read from a single sample in a study of T-cell memory formation after mild COVID-19. From the 5' RACE reads, TCRdb called clonotypes with MiXCR, one entry per CDR3 protein. The sample carries about 620,000 distinct CDR3 sequences, 18% recorded once. Sequenced sample: PBMCs or a T cell subset sorted from them (not recorded which). Receptors were obtained from an adult woman who had mild COVID-19 (a few samples of this study predate the infection). Cell type and time point are not known. Each CDR3 is given without its conserved first and last residue. Size tells how often a clone was seen (once, few, many) or the class of an expanded clone, and some rows leave it out.

v_gene	abundance	len	j_gene	CDR3aa
TRBV6-2/TRBV6-3	NA	11	TRBJ2-1	ASSYPLLDEQF
TRBV30	NA	13	TRBJ2-7	AWRRELDHPYEQY
TRBV2	once	13	TRBJ2-5	ASRTVPRVGETQY
TRBV24-1	few	14	TRBJ2-7	ATSDLQRRYSYEQY
TRBV19	NA	10	TRBJ2-7	ASSIGAAGPY
TRBV6-6	NA	15	TRBJ1-5	ASSGDRGSFVDQPQH
TRBV20-1	NA	12	TRBJ2-1	SATSGSSYNEQF
TRBV7-9	few	14	TRBJ2-5	ASSPGFWGLQETQY
TRBV30	NA	12	TRBJ2-3	AWSRARRVDTQY
TRBV27	NA	14	TRBJ1-1	ASSTTPPRAATEAF
TRBV27	NA	11	TRBJ2-7	ASSLRASYEQY
TRBV9	NA	13	TRBJ2-4	ASSVEGGTKNIQY
TRBV20-1	NA	12	TRBJ2-7	SAFLRDRGYEQY
TRBV2	NA	12	TRBJ1-1	ASSVRQVNTEAF
TRBV7-8	many	14	TRBJ2-4	ASSLALGADKNIQY
TRBV13	NA	13	TRBJ2-1	ASSSTSGGGDEQF
TRBV18	many	11	TRBJ2-1	ASSPRQENEQF
TRBV20-1	few	13	TRBJ2-2	SARIGGGNTGELF
TRBV12-3/TRBV12-4	few	8	TRBJ2-2	ASSYGELF
TRBV29-1	NA	9	TRBJ2-1	SGVWENEQF
TRBV11-2	many	12	TRBJ1-1	ASSLDRKVTEAF
TRBV7-2	NA	12	TRBJ2-5	ASRSSSRRETQY
TRBV19	NA	12	TRBJ1-5	ASHTGVRNQPQH
TRBV7-9	few	15	TRBJ2-6	ASSFGQPPSGANVLT
TRBV11-2	few	12	TRBJ2-1	ASKTGDSYNEQF
TRBV27	few	13	TRBJ2-7	ASSLSGGSSYEQY
TRBV4-1	few	14	TRBJ2-7	ASSHPSERGTYEQY
TRBV7-2	few	12	TRBJ2-7	ASSGTTGPYEQY
TRBV14	few	15	TRBJ2-2	ASSQERRTGYVGELF
TRBV5-1	few	16	TRBJ2-6	ASSLGQTYSSGANVLT
TRBV9	NA	13	TRBJ2-3	ASSVGRSSTDTQY
TRBV11-2	NA	14	TRBJ1-3	ASSLLQVLSGNTIY
TRBV6-2/TRBV6-3	few	13	TRBJ2-3	ASSSSGTAGDTQY
TRBV7-8	NA	12	TRBJ2-7	ASSFYRDRTEQY
TRBV20-1	NA	13	TRBJ1-1	SARDYPTGNTEAF
TRBV18	few	10	TRBJ1-1	ASSPSNTEAF
TRBV5-1	few	11	TRBJ2-3	ASSLRESDTQY
TRBV24-1	few	10	TRBJ1-5	ATSDTNQPQH
TRBV12-3/TRBV12-4	NA	13	TRBJ1-5	ASSFPDRGRQPQH
TRBV4-1	few	17	TRBJ2-2	ASSPLWTSGGLNTGELF
TRBV6-5	NA	12	TRBJ1-1	ASSYGTGHTEAF
TRBV5-1	NA	13	TRBJ2-7	ASSSGQVGSYEQY
TRBV5-1	NA	12	TRBJ2-3	ASSFYEKGDTQY